The entry below describes one T cell receptor beta chain. This clone was seen once. Its target antigen remains unknown. Base qualities are not at hand, and no much larger clone is one base apart. The trim is 4 bases for V and 2 bases for J, with a gap of 12 bases between the germline ends. From cysteine to phenylalanine, the CDR3 is 14 amino acids long. Of all the DNA, just the CDR3 is kept, 42 bases in frame from base 1. Per the germline V gene, SGHDN is the CDR1 and FVKESK is the CDR2. The collaborating institutions used their own protocols to collect whole blood in K2EDTA tubes. For TCRbeta analysis, collaborators shipped samples as frozen whole blood, isolated PBMCs, or DNA extracted from either of those sample types. TCRbeta CDR3 regions were amplified from genomic DNA using the immunoSEQ Assay, a bias-controlled multiplex PCR. As for the original processing: Nucleated cell counts per sample were estimated from amplification of reference gene primers within the assay. Sequence reads were collapsed and filtered to measure the absolute abundance of every unique TCRbeta CDR3 rearrangement. Productive Simpson clonality was computed per sample as the square root of Simpson's diversity index over productive rearrangements. Not all clones reach the TCRdb copy of this immuneACCESS table, which keeps in-frame sequences only. Checked studies attribute under half of the gap to unresolved V genes and leave the rest unexplained. V and J calls and clone size are given by that table; D and trimming were obtained from the DNA. The sample has over 300,000 clones on record, roughly 89% of them singletons. The leading ten clones occupy around 7% of the sample.

The sample originates from a study of blood T cell repertoires in COVID-19 (dated by TCRdb to 2019 to 2021). For context, the study as a whole: Collaborator samples came from the United States, Italy and Spain and covered acute and convalescent phases of COVID-19. Where available, HLA class I and class II types were obtained from metadata supplied by the sample provider rather than from assay-based typing. The material from the prospective study consisted of cDNA or gDNA derived from T cells, B-cell-depleted T cells, or PBMCs. The dataset comprised deeply sampled blood TCRbeta repertoires from subjects exposed to, actively infected with, or recovered from COVID-19. Samples were obtained from the ongoing ImmuneRACE study (first 160 participants) and from approximately 1,200 subjects provided by 6 global collaborators. Sample metadata almost always included a de-identified subject ID, COVID-19 status, age in years and sex. The repertoires were made available in a free public database intended to serve as a resource for research on the immune response to SARS-CoV-2.

Study-wide conclusions, independent of this receptor: How much clinical and demographic metadata was included differed by source and by participant, and the metadata was provided uncurated.

Sample: peripheral blood. Recombination joined TRBV14 with TRBJ2-7; TRBD1 might be the D gene, on 6 matching bases. The TCR was taken from a young man with active or convalescent COVID-19. The nucleotide sequence is TGTGCCAGCAGCCGCACGACAGGACCCTACGAGCAGTACTTC. Its coded protein is CASSRTTGPYEQYF.